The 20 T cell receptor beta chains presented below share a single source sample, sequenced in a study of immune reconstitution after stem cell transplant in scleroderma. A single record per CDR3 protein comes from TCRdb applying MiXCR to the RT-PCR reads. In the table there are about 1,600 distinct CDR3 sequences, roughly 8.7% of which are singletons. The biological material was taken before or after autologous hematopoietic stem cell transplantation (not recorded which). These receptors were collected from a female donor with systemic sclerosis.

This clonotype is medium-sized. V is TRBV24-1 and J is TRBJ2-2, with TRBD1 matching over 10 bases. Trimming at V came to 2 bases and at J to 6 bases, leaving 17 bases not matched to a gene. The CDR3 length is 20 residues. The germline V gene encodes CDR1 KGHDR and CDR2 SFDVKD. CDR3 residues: CATSDSLDRGRIFNAGELFF. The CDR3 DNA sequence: TGTGCCACCAGTGATTCCCTTGACAGGGGGCGAATCTTCAACGCCGGGGAGCTGTTTTTT.

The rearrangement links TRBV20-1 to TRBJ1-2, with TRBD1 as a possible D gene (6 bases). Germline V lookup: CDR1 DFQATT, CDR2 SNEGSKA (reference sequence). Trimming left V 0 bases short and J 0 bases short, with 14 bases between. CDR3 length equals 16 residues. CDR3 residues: CSARDHTGRTNYGYTF. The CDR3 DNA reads TGCAGTGCTAGAGATCATACAGGGAGAACTAACTATGGCTACACCTTC.

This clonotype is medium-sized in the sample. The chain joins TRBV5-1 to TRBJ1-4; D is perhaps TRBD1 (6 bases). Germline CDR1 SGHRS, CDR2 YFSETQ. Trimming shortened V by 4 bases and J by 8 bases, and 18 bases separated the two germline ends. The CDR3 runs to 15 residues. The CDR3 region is CASSPDGGLGEKLFF. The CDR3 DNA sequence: TGCGCCAGCAGCCCTGATGGGGGGCTAGGGGAAAAACTGTTTTTT.

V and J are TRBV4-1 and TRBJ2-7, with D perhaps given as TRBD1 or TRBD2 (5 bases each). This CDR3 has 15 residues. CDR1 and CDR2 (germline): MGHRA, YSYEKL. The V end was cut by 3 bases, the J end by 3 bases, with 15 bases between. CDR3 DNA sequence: TGCGCCAGCAGCCAGGAGGACAAGGCCCGCTACGAGCAGTACTTC. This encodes CASSQEDKARYEQYF.

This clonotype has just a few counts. CDR3 DNA sequence: TGTGCCCCCGGGACAGGGGGCGGGAATCAGCCCCAGCATTTT. It translates to CAPGTGGGNQPQHF. V and J are TRBV7-3 and TRBJ1-5, with 12 nucleotides matching TRBD1. The CDR3 spans 14 residues. V lost 11 bases to trimming and J lost 4 bases; unmatched junction nucleotides: 6. Germline V lookup: CDR1 SGHTA, CDR2 FQGTGA.

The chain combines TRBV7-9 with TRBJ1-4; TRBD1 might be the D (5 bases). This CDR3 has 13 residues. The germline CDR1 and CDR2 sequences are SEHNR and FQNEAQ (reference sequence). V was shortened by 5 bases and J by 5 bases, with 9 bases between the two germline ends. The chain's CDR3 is CASSRQMNEKLFF. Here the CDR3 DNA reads TGTGCCAGCAGCCGACAGATGAATGAAAAACTGTTTTTT.

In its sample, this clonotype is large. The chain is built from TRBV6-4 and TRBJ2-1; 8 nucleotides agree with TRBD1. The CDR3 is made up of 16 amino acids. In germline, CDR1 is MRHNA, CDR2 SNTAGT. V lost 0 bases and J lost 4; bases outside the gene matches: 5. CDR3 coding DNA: TGTGCCAGCAGTGACTCGCCGGACAGGGCGTACAATGAGCAGTTCTTC. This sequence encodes CASSDSPDRAYNEQFF.

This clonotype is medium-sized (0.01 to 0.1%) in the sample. The CDR3 loop is CSAKDRRNSGNTIYF. CDR3 sequence (DNA): TGCAGTGCAAAAGACAGGCGAAACTCTGGAAACACCATATATTTT. This chain joins TRBV20-1 and TRBJ1-3; perhaps TRBD1 as D (6 bases). Per the germline V gene, CDR1 is DFQATT and CDR2 is SNEGSKA (reference sequence). V was shortened by 6 bases and J by 0 bases, with 15 bases between the two germline ends. This CDR3 region has 15 residues.

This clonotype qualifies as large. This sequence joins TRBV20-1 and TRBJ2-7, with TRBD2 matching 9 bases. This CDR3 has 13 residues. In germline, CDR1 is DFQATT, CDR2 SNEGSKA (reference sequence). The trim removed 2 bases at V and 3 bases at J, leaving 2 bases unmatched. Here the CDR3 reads CSARLAGYYEQYF. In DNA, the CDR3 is TGCAGTGCTAGACTAGCGGGGTACTACGAGCAGTACTTC.

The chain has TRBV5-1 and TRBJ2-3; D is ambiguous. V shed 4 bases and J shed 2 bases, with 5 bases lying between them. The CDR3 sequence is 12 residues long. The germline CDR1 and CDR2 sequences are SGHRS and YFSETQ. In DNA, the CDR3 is TGCGCCAGCAGCGCTAACACAGATACGCAGTATTTT. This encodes CASSANTDTQYF.

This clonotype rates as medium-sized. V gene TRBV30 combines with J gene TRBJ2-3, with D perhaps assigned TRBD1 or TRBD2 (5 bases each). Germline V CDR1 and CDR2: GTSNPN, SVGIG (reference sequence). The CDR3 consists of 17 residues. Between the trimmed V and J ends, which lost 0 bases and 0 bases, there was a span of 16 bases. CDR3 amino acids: CAWSVLGTALSTDTQYF. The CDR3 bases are TGTGCCTGGAGTGTACTCGGGACGGCACTAAGCACAGATACGCAGTATTTT.

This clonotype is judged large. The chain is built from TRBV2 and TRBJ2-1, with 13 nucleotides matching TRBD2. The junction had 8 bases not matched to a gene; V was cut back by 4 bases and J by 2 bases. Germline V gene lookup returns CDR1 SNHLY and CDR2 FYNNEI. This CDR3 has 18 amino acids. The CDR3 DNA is TGTGCCAGCAGTGGGACTAGCGGGGGTTTTTACCCCTACAATGAGCAGTTCTTC. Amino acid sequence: CASSGTSGGFYPYNEQFF. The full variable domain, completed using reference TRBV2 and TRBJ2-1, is EPEVTQTPSHQVTQMGQEVILRCVPISNHLYFYWYRQILGQKVEFLVSFYNNEISEKSEIFDDQFSVERPDGSNFTLKIRSTKLEDSAMYFCASSGTSGGFYPYNEQFFGPGTRLTVL.

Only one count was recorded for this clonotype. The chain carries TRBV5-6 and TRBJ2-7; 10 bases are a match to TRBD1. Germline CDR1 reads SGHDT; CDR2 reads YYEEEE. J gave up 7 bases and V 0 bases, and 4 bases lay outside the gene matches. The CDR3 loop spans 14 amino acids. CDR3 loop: CASSLGQGAREQYF. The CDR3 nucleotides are TGTGCCAGCAGCTTGGGACAGGGGGCGAGGGAGCAGTACTTC.

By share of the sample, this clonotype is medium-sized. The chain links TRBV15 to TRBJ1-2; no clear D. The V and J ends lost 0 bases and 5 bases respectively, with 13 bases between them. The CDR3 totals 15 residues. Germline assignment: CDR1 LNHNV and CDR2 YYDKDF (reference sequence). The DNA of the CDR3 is TGTGCCACCAGCAGAGATATGGGCCTTCTTTATGGCTACACCTTC. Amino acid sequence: CATSRDMGLLYGYTF. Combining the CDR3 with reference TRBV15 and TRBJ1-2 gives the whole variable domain DAMVIQNPRYQVTQFGKPVTLSCSQTLNHNVMYWYQQKSSQAPKLLFHYYDKDFNNEADTPDNFQSRRPNTSFCFLDIRSPGLGDTAMYLCATSRDMGLLYGYTFGSGTRLTVV.

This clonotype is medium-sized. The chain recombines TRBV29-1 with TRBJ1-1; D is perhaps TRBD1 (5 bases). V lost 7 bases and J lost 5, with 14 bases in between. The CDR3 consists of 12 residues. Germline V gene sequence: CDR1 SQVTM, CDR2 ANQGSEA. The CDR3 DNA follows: TGCAGCGCGGGACGGACCCCGACTGAAGCTTTCTTT. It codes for CSAGRTPTEAFF.

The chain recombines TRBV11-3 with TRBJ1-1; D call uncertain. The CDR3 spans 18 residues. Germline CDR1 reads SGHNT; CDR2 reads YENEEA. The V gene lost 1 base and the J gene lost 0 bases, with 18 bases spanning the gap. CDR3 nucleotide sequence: TGTGCCAGCAGCTTAGGCTCGGGTGGTAGGGTGGTGAACACTGAAGCTTTCTTT. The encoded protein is CASSLGSGGRVVNTEAFF.

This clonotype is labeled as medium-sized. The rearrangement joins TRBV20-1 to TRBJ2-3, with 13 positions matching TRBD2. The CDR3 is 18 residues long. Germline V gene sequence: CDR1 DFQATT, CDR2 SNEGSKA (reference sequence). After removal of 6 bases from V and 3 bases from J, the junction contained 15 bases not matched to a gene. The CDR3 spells CSASGTSGVLNPTDTQYF. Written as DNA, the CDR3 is TGCAGTGCATCGGGGACTAGCGGGGTGCTCAACCCTACAGATACGCAGTATTTT.

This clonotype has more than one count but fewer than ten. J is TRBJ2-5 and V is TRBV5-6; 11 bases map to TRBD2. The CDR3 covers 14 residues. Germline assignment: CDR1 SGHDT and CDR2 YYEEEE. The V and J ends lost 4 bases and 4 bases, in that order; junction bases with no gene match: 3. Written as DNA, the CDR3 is TGTGCCAGCAGCGCAGGACTAGCGGGAGAGACCCAGTACTTC. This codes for CASSAGLAGETQYF.

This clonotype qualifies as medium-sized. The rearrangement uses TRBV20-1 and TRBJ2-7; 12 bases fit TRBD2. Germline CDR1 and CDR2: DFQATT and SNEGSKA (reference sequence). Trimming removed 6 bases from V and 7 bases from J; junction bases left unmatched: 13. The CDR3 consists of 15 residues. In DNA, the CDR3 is TGCAGTGCACGCCCCCGACTAGCGGGAGTGGGTGAGCAGTACTTC. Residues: CSARPRLAGVGEQYF.

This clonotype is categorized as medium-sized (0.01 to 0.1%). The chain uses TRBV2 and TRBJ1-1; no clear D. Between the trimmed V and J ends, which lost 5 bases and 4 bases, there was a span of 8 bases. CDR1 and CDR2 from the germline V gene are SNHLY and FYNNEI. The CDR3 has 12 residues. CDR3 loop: CASSPEGTEAFF. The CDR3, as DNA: TGTGCCAGCAGTCCAGAAGGCACTGAAGCTTTCTTT.